These T cell receptor beta chains were read from a single sample in a study of type 1 and type 2 diabetes patients. From the multiplex PCR reads, TCRdb called clonotypes with MiXCR, one entry per CDR3 protein. The repertoire holds fewer than 300,000 distinct CDR3 sequences, roughly 50% seen once, with around 15% in the top ten. Sequencing input: peripheral blood mononuclear cells (PBMCs). Receptors were obtained from a man younger than 30 with type 2 diabetes. Both conserved end residues are part of each CDR3. Each record gives: clone size, J gene, V gene, D gene, CDR3 protein, CDR3 DNA. A D gene is named only where the DNA matches it firmly. Size is stated for part of the rows, as once, few or many counts, or as a class when the clone is expanded.

- TRBJ2-5 TRBV7-9 - CASSRGSGQETQYF TGTGCCAGCAGTCGGGGCTCGGGACAAGAGACCCAGTACTTC
few TRBJ1-2 TRBV10-3 - CAISESGYSYGYTF TGTGCCATCAGTGAGTCGGGGTACTCCTATGGCTACACCTTC
few TRBJ2-7 TRBV7-2 TRBD1 CASSLPDRDDYEQYF TGTGCCAGCAGCTTACCGGACAGGGACGACTACGAGCAGTACTTC
- TRBJ1-5 TRBV19 - CASPNQPQHF TGTGCCAGTCCAAATCAGCCCCAGCATTTT
few TRBJ2-1 TRBV19 - CASSIADEQFF TGTGCCAGTAGTATAGCGGATGAGCAGTTCTTC
- TRBJ2-7 TRBV7-9 - CASSLEYYEQYF TGTGCCAGCAGCTTAGAATACTACGAGCAGTACTTC
- TRBJ1-4 TRBV6-1 TRBD1 CASSETGWGEKLFF TGTGCCAGCAGTGAGACAGGGTGGGGTGAAAAACTGTTTTTT
- TRBJ1-6 TRBV10-1 TRBD1 CASISGTGNSPLHF TGCGCCAGTATTTCCGGGACAGGGAATTCACCCCTCCACTTT
few TRBJ1-6 TRBV2 - CASRTQNSPLHF TGTGCCAGCAGGACGCAGAATTCACCCCTCCACTTT
few TRBJ2-7 TRBV7-2 - CASSLVGGVYEQYF TGTGCCAGCAGCTTAGTTGGAGGGGTTTACGAGCAGTACTTC
- TRBJ1-1 TRBV7-3 - CASSPGGGGYNTEAFF TGTGCCAGCAGCCCCGGGGGGGGAGGGTACAACACTGAAGCTTTCTTT
- TRBJ2-5 TRBV7-2 TRBD2 CASRYGGGVGETQYF TGTGCCAGCAGATACGGCGGGGGGGTTGGAGAGACCCAGTACTTC
few TRBJ1-2 TRBV4-1 - CASSQDRGGVGYGYTF TGCGCCAGCAGCCAAGATCGTGGAGGGGTGGGCTATGGCTACACCTTC
- TRBJ2-5 TRBV27 - CASILPDLRETQYF TGTGCCAGCATTCTGCCGGACTTGCGAGAGACCCAGTACTTC
- TRBJ2-1 TRBV29-1 - CSDTALTYNEQFF TGCAGTGACACTGCGTTAACCTACAATGAGCAGTTCTTC
few TRBJ2-5 TRBV4-2 - CASSQVGAKETQYF TGTGCCAGCAGCCAAGTAGGGGCTAAAGAGACCCAGTACTTC